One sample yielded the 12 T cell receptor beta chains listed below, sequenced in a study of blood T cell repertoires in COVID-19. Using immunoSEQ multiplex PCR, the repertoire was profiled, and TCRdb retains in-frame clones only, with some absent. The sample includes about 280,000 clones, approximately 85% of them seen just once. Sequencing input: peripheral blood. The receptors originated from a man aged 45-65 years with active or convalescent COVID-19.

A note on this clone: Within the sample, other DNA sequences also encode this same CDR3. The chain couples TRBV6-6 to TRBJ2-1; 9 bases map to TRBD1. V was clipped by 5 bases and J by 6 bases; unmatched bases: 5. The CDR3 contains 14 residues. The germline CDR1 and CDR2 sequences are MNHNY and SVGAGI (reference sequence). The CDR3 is CASSPGQGSNEQFF. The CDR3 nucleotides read TGTGCCAGCAGTCCCGGACAGGGGAGCAATGAGCAGTTCTTC.

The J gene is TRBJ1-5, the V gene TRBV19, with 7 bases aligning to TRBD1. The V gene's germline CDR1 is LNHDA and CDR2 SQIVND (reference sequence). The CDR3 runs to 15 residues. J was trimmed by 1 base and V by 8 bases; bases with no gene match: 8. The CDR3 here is CASDLGGASNQPQHF. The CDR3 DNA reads TGTGCCAGTGATTTAGGGGGCGCGAGCAATCAGCCCCAGCATTTT.

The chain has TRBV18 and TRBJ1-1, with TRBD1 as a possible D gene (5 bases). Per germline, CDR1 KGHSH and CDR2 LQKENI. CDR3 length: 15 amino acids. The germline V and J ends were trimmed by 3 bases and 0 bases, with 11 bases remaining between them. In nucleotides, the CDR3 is TGTGCCAGCTCACCGACGACAGCTATGAACACTGAAGCTTTCTTT. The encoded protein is CASSPTTAMNTEAFF.

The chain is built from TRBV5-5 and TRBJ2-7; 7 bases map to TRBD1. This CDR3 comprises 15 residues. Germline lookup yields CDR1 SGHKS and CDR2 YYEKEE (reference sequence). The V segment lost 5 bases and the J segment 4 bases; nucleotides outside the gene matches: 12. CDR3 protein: CASSYGQAEGYEQYF. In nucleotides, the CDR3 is TGTGCCAGCAGTTATGGACAGGCTGAGGGGTACGAGCAGTACTTC.

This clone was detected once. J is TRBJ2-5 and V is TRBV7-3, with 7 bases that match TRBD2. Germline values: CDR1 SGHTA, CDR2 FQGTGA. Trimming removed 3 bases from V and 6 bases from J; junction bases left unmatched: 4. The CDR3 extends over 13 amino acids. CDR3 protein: CASSLGLRKTQYF. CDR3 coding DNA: TGTGCCAGCAGCTTGGGACTACGGAAGACCCAGTACTTC.

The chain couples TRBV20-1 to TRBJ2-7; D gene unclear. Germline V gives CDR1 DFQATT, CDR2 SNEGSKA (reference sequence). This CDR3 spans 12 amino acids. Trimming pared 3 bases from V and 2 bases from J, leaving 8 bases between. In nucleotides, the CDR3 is TGCAGTGCTAGTGGCACAGCCTACGAGCAGTACTTC. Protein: CSASGTAYEQYF.

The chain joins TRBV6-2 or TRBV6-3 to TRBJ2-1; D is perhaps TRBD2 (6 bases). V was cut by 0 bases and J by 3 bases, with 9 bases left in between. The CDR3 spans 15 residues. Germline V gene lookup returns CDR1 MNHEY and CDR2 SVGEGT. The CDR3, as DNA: TGTGCCAGCAGTTACTCAGGGGACTTCTACAATGAGCAGTTCTTC. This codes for CASSYSGDFYNEQFF.

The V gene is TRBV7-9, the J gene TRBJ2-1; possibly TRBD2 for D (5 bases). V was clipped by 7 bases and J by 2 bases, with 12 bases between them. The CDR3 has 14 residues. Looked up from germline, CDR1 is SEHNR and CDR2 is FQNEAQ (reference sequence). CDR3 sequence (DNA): TGTGCCAGCACCCAGTCCGGGGCCTACAATGAGCAGTTCTTC. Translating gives CASTQSGAYNEQFF. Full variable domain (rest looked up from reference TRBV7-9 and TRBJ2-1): DTGVSQNPRHKITKRGQNVTFRCDPISEHNRLYWYRQTLGQGPEFLTYFQNEAQLEKSRLLSDRFSAERPKGSFSTLEIQRTEQGDSAMYLCASTQSGAYNEQFFGPGTRLTVL.

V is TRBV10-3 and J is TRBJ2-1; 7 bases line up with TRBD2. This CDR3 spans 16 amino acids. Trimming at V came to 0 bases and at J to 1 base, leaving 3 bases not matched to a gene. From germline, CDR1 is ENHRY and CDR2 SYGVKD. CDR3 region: CAISESGGRSYNEQFF. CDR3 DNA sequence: TGTGCCATCAGTGAGTCGGGGGGGAGGTCCTACAATGAGCAGTTCTTC.

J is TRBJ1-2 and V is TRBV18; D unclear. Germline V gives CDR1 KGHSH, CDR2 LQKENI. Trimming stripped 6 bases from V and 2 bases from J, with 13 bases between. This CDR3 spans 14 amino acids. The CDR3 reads CASSPNTENYGYTF. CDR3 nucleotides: TGTGCCAGCTCCCCTAACACAGAAAACTATGGCTACACCTTC.

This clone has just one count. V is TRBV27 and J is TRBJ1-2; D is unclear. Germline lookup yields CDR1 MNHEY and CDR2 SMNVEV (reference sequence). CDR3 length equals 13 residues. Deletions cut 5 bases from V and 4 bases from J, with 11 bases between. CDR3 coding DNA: TGTGCCAGCAGTGAGAGTCCCGCCTATGGCTACACCTTC. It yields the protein CASSESPAYGYTF.

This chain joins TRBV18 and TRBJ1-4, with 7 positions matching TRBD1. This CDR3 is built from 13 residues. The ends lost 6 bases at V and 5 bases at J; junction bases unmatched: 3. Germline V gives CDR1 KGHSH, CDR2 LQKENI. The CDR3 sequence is CASSPGQNEKLFF. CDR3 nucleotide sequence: TGTGCCAGCTCCCCGGGACAGAATGAAAAACTGTTTTTT.